The rows below give T cell receptor beta chains drawn from one sample of a study of cytomegalovirus exposure and HLA in healthy donors. The repertoire was sequenced with immunoSEQ multiplex PCR; TCRdb's copy has only in-frame clones and lacks some. In the table there are about 100,000 clones, less than 80% of which are singletons. The specimen was PBMCs. These receptor sequences come from a man aged 35 to 55 in good health and CMV-seronegative. CDR3s leave out the opening cysteine and the closing phenylalanine or tryptophan. Size tells how often a clone was seen (once, few, many) or the class of an expanded clone, and some rows leave it out.

j_call clone_size v_call cdr3_aa
TRBJ2-7 once TRBV18 ASSPSMERGAREQY
TRBJ2-1 . TRBV7-9 ASSLQGLAGFEQF
TRBJ1-1 . TRBV6-5 ASLVSQGNTEAF
TRBJ1-1 . TRBV18 ASSPFSTGNGEAF
TRBJ1-2 . TRBV19 ASSIGGHSYGYT
TRBJ2-2 few TRBV6-1 ASRTGTGTPGELF
TRBJ2-3 . TRBV7-9 ASSLAGLAATDTQY
TRBJ2-4 . TRBV9 ASSPGLAAPKNIQY
TRBJ2-7 few TRBV7-2 ASRLTGGDEQY
TRBJ1-6 . TRBV27 ASSLYPPRASYNSPLH
TRBJ2-5 . TRBV6-5 ASRTHGLAVETQY
TRBJ1-1 once TRBV9 ASSGLTGGGTEAF
TRBJ1-2 few TRBV7-9 ASSPGQRHGYT
TRBJ2-5 . TRBV2 ASGLAGGETQY
TRBJ1-1 . TRBV7-2 ASTLAGEMNTEAF
TRBJ2-5 . TRBV6-1 ASSVQFQQETQY
TRBJ1-3 few TRBV2 ASIGTSPSGNTIY
TRBJ2-1 few TRBV28 ASLPQGRNNEQF
TRBJ1-4 once TRBV1 TSLDRNEKLF
TRBJ1-2 . TRBV6-5 ASKGDVQGYT